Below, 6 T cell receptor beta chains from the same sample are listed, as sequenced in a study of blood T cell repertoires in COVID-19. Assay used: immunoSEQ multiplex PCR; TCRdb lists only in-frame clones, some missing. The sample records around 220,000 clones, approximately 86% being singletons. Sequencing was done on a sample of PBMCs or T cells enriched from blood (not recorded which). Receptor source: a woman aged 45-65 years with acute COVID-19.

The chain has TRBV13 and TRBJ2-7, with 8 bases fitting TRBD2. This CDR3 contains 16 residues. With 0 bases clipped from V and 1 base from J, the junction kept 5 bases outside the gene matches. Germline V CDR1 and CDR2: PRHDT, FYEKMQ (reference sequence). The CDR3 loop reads CASSLGSSGSSYEQYF. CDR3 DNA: TGTGCCAGCAGCTTAGGTAGCAGCGGGAGTTCCTACGAGCAGTACTTC.

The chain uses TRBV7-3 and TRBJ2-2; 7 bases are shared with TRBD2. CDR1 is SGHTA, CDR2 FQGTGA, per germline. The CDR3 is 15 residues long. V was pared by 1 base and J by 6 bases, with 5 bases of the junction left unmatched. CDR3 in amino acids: CASSLRQGGAGELFF. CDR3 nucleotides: TGTGCCAGCAGCTTAAGGCAGGGAGGGGCCGGGGAGCTGTTTTTT.

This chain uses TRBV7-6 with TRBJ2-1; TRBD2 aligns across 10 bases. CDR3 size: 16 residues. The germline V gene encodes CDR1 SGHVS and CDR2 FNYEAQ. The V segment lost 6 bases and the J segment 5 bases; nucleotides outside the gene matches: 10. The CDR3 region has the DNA TGTGCCAGCAGTTCACCTACTAGCGGGACTGACAATGAGCAGTTCTTC. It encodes CASSSPTSGTDNEQFF.

DNA of the CDR3: TGTGCCAGCAGCACGGCGGGAAAGAACACTGAAGCTTTCTTT. It encodes CASSTAGKNTEAFF. The chain combines TRBV7-9 with TRBJ1-1; D unresolved. Between the trimmed V and J ends, which lost 5 bases and 1 base, there was a span of 11 bases. Germline values: CDR1 SEHNR, CDR2 FQNEAQ (reference sequence). The CDR3 sequence is 14 residues long.

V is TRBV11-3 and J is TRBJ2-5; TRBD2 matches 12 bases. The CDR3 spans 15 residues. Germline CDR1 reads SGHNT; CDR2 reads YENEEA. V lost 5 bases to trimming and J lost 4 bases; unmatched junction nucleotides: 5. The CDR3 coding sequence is TGTGCCAGCAGCGACCAGGGACTAGCGGGAGAGACCCAGTACTTC. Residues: CASSDQGLAGETQYF.

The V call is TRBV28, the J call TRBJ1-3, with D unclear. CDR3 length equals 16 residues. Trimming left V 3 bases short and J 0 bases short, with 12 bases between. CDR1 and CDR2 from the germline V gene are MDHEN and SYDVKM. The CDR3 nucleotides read TGTGCCAGCAGTTTTTCTCCGGTCGGCTCTGGAAACACCATATATTTT. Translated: CASSFSPVGSGNTIYF.